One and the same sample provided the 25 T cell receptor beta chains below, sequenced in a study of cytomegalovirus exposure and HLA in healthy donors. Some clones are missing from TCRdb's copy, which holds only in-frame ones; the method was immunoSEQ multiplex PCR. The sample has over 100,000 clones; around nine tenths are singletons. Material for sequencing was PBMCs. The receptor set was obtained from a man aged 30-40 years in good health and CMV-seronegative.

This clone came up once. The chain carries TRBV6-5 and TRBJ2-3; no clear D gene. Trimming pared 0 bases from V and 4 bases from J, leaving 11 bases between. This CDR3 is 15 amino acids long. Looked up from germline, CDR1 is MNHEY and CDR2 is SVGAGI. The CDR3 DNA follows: TGTGCCAGCAGTTACTCCCCCAGGCTCCCAGATACGCAGTATTTT. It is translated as CASSYSPRLPDTQYF.

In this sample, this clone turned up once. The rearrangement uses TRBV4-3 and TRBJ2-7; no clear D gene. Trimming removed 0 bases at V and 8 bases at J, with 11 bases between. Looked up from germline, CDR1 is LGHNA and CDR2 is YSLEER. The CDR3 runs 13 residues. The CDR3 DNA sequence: TGCGCCAGCAGCCAAGATCTGGGCTTCAAGCAGTACTTC. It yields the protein CASSQDLGFKQYF.

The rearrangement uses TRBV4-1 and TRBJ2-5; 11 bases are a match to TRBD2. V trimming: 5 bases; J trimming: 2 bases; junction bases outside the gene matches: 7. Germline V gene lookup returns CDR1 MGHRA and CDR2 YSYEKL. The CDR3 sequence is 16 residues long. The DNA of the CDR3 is TGCGCCAGCAGCAAACTAGCGGGGGCGGGGCAAGAGACCCAGTACTTC. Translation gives CASSKLAGAGQETQYF.

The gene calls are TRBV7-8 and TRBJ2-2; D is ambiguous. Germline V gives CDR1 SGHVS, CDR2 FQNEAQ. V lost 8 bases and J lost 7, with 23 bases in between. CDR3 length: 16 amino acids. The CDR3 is CASSPPVFSLGGELFF. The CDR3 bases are TGTGCCAGCTCCCCTCCCGTATTTAGCCTAGGCGGGGAGCTGTTTTTT.

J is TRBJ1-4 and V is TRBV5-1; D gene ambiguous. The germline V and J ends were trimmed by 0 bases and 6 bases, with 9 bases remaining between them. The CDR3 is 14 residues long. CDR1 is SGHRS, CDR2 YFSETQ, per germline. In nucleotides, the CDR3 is TGCGCCAGCAGCTTGGCGGGGAGGGATGAAAAACTGTTTTTT. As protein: CASSLAGRDEKLFF. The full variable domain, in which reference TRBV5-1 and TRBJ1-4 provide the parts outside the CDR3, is KAGVTQTPRYLIKTRGQQVTLSCSPISGHRSVSWYQQTPGQGLQFLFEYFSETQRNKGNFPGRFSGRQFSNSRSEMNVSTLELGDSALYLCASSLAGRDEKLFFGSGTQLSVL.

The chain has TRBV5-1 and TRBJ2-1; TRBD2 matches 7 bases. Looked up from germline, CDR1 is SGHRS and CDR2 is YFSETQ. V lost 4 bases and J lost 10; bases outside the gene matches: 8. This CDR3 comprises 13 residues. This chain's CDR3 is CASSPGGINEQFF. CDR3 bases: TGCGCCAGCAGCCCGGGGGGAATTAACGAGCAGTTCTTC.

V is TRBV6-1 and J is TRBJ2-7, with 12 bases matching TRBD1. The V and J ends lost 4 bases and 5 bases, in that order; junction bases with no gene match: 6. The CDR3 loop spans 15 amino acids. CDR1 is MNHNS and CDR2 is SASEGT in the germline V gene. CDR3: CASSVYGTGGHEQYF. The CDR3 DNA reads TGTGCCAGCAGTGTCTACGGGACAGGGGGCCACGAGCAGTACTTC.

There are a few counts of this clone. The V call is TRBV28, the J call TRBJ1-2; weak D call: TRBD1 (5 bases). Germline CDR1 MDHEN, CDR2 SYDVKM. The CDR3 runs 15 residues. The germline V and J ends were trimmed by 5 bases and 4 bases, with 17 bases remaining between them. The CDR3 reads CASSPLETVFYGYTF. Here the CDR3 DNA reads TGTGCCAGCAGTCCCTTGGAGACAGTGTTCTATGGCTACACCTTC.

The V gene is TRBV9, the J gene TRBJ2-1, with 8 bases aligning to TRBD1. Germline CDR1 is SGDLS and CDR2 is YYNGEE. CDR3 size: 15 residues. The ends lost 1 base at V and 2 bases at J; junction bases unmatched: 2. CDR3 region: CASSVPRGPYNEQFF. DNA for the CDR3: TGTGCCAGCAGCGTACCCAGGGGGCCCTACAATGAGCAGTTCTTC.

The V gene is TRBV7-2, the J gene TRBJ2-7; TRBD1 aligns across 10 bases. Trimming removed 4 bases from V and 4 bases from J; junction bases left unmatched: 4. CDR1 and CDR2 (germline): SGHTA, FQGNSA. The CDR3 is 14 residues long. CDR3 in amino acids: CASSSGQGWYEQYF. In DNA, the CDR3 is TGTGCCAGCAGCTCGGGACAGGGGTGGTACGAGCAGTACTTC.

The CDR3 is CASTPGGELFF. The CDR3 nucleotides read TGTGCCAGCACCCCGGGGGGGGAGCTGTTTTTT. The J gene is TRBJ2-2, the V gene TRBV28; D perhaps matches TRBD2 (5 bases). This CDR3 has 11 residues. The germline V gene has CDR1 MDHEN and CDR2 SYDVKM. V was pared by 7 bases and J by 8 bases, with 8 bases between.

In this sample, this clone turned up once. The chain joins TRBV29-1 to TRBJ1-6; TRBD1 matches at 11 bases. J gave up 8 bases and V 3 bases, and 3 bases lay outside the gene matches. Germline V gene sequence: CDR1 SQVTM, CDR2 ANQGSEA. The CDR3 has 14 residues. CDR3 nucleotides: TGCAGCGTTGATACGGGACAGGGGGATTCACCCCTCCACTTT. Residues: CSVDTGQGDSPLHF.

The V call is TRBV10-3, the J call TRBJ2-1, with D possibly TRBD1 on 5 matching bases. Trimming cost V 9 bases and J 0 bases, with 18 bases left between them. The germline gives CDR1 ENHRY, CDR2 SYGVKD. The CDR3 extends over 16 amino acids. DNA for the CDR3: TGTGCCATAGACGACAGCAAGGTCGGCTCCTACAATGAGCAGTTCTTC. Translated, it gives CAIDDSKVGSYNEQFF.

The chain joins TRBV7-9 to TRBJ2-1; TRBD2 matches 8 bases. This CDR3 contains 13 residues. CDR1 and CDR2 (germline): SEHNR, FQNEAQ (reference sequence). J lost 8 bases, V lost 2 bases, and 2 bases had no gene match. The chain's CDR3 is CASSLSGGYEQFF. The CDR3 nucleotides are TGTGCCAGCAGCTTATCGGGAGGGTATGAGCAGTTCTTC.

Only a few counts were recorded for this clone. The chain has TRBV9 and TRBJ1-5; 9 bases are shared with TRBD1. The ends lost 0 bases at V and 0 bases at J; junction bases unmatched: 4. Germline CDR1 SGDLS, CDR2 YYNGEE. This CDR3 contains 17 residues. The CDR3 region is CASSVGQGDYSNQPQHF. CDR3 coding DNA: TGTGCCAGCAGCGTAGGACAGGGGGATTATAGCAATCAGCCCCAGCATTTT.

The CDR3 is CASSLRGDRGRFGRDEQYF. CDR3 DNA: TGTGCCAGCAGCTTGCGTGGGGACAGGGGGCGATTCGGACGAGACGAGCAGTACTTC. This rearrangement joins TRBV5-6 to TRBJ2-7; 12 bases fit TRBD1. Trimming took 1 base from V and 5 from J; bases not matched to a gene: 16. The CDR3 covers 19 residues. From germline, CDR1 is SGHDT and CDR2 YYEEEE.

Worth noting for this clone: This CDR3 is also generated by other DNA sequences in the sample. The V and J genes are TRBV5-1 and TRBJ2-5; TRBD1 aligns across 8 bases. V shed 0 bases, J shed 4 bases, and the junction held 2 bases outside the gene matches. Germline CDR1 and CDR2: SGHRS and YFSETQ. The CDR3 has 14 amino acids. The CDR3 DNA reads TGCGCCAGCAGCTTGGGGACAGGGTCAGAGACCCAGTACTTC. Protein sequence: CASSLGTGSETQYF.

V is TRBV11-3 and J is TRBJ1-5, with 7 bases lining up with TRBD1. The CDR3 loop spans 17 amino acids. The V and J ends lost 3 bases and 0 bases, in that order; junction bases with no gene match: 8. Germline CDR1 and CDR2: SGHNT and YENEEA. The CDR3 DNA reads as TGTGCCAGCAGCTTGCCCCGGGACAGCTATAGCAATCAGCCCCAGCATTTT. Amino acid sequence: CASSLPRDSYSNQPQHF.

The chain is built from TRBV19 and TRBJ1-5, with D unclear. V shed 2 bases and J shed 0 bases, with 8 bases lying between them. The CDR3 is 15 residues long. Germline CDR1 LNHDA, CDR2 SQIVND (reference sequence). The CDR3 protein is CASSIMADSNQPQHF. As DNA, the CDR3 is TGTGCCAGTAGTATAATGGCGGATAGCAATCAGCCCCAGCATTTT.

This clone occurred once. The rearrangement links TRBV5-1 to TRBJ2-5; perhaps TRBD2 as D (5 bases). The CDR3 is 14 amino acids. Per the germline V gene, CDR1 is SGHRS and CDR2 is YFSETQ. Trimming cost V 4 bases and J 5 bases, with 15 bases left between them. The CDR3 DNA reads TGCGCCAGCAGCCGGGGAGAGGGCGGTGAGACCCAGTACTTC. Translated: CASSRGEGGETQYF.

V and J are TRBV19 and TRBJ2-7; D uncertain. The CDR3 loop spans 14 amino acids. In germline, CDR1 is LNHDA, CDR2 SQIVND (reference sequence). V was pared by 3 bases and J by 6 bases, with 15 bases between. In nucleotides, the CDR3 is TGTGCCAGTAGTATTGCCACCCCAAGGAGCGAGCAGTACTTC. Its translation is CASSIATPRSEQYF.

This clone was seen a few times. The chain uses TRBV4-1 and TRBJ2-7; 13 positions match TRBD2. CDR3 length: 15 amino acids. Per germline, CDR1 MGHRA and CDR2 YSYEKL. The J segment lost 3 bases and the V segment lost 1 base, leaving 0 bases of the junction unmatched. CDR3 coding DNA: TGCGCCAGCAGCCAAGGGACTAGCGGGGGCTACGAGCAGTACTTC. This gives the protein CASSQGTSGGYEQYF.

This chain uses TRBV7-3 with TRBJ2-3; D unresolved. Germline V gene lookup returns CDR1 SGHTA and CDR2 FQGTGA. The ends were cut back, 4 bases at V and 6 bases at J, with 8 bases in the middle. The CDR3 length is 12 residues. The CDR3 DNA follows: TGTGCCAGCAGCTCCTCTCCGGATACGCAGTATTTT. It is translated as CASSSSPDTQYF.

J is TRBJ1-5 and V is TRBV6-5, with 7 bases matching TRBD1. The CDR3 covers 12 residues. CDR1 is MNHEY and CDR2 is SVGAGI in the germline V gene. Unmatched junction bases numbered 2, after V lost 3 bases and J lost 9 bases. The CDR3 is CASSYAGGPQHF. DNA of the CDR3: TGTGCCAGCAGTTATGCAGGGGGGCCCCAGCATTTT.

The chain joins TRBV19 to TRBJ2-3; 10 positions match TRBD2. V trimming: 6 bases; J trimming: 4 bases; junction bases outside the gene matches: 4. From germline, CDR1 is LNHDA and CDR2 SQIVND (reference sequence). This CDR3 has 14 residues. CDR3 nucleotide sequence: TGTGCCAGTAGCCTTGGACTAGCGGCAGATACGCAGTATTTT. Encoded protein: CASSLGLAADTQYF.